This T cell receptor (beta chain) came from a study of response to subunit inactivated influenza vaccine. V lost 5 bases and J 1 base, leaving 9 bases between the germline ends. Germline CDR1 SEHNR, CDR2 FQNEAQ (reference sequence). The CDR3 contains 15 residues. TCRdb called the RT-PCR reads again in MiXCR, with one record for every CDR3 protein. Of 800,000 to 1,000,000 distinct CDR3 sequences in the sample, 21% were seen once. Sequences were derived from PBMCs from blood, sampled about 5 days after vaccination. This rearrangement joins TRBV7-9 to TRBJ2-6, with D possibly being TRBD1 (5 bases). The sequence was collected from a man aged 45 to 65 who received an inactivated influenza vaccine. The CDR3 nucleotides read TGTGCCAGCAGCATCTCAGGGTCTGGGGCCAACGTCCTGACTTTC. Translating it yields CASSISGSGANVLTF.